This T cell receptor beta chain was sequenced in a study of tumor and adjacent non-tumor tissue in lung cancer (dated by TCRdb to 2017 to 2018). Regarding the research as a whole: The cohort included 12 adenocarcinoma, a couple of squamous cell carcinoma and 1 small cell lung cancer patients. The 15 enrolled patients, of whom some ten were men and 5 were women, were aged roughly 30 to 76 years and were diagnosed with TNM stage I to III disease. In total, sequencing yielded fewer than 150 million productive TCRbeta reads, which works out to an average of approximately 4.1 million reads per sample. Using bulk TCRbeta repertoires from some 14 lung cancer patients, the study set lung tumor tissue side by side with matched distant non-tumor lung tissue. For each patient, one tumor sample and one normal lung sample were taken, giving around 30 paired specimens that underwent TCRbeta CDR3 sequencing.

RNA was extracted from bulk unsorted tissue and checked for quality with a NanoDrop ND-1000 and an Agilent 2100. Distant non-tumor tissue taken more than 3 cm from the tumor edge was used as the normal lung sample. All donors had newly diagnosed lung cancer, had not received prior chemotherapy, and were admitted for thoracic surgery in China between August and November 2014. Patients with previous radiotherapy or chemotherapy, or with another concurrent cancer, were excluded from the study. Pieces of surgical tissue measuring roughly 1-2.3 cm3 were kept in RNAlater solution and stored at -80 degrees C until use. Library preparation was by multiplex PCR. Sequencing was performed on an Illumina HiSeq 2500. Following protocols modified from ARM-PCR, the researchers constructed TCRbeta libraries through three rounds of nested PCR with primers (Table S4). Before sequencing, PCR products of 200-500 bp were cut from the gel and purified using the QIAquick gel extraction kit. Under the source paper's analysis protocol: Trimmomatic was used to clean the reads, FLASH merged the cleaned reads into complete CDR3 sequences, and MiTCR assigned the sequences to V(D)J germline segments. Clonal diversity was computed as the inverse Simpson's index with VDJtools. Productive reads were defined as in-frame sequences without a premature stop codon. The public reads were run again by TCRdb, first through fastp at Q25 and then through MiXCR, and only productive beta chains were kept. Each entry merges the rows of one CDR3 protein and shows their most common DNA and genes. TCRdb, not the original authors, processed these V and J calls. A total of about 48,000 distinct CDR3 sequences appear in this sample, around 67% of them only once. Roughly 31% of the sample goes to the ten largest clones.

What the work shows at the level of the full study, not this receptor alone: The sequencing platform is not named in the methods, and unique molecular identifiers are not mentioned. A significantly larger cumulative share of the repertoire was made up by the top 100 clones in normal lung than in tumor tissue. The cohort had only 15 or so patients, and the authors noted that larger samples and more detailed clinical data are needed. Significantly higher TCR diversity (inverse Simpson) was observed in tumor tissue than in normal lung tissue (about 410 vs 180, P = 0.0075, Mann-Whitney U test). Because peripheral blood was not sequenced, the blood TCRbeta repertoires of the lung cancer patients in the study went unexamined. Younger patients had significantly higher TCR diversity, and higher tumor TCR diversity was associated with shorter overall and disease-free survival.

Points on this clonotype: Its antigen remains undetermined. Base qualities are not at hand, and no much larger clone is one base apart.

This clonotype was sampled from a woman aged 65 to 85 with non-small cell lung cancer. The sample taken for sequencing was distant non-tumor lung tissue.

The CDR3 region reads CASRLTGTLAAEQYF. DNA sequence: TGTGCCAGCAGGTTAACAGGGACCCTAGCGGCGGAGCAGTACTTC. The sequence joins TRBV11-3 to TRBJ2-7; TRBD2 might be the D gene, on 7 matching bases. V loses 6 bases, J loses 7 bases, and the germline ends lie 22 bases apart. The CDR3, cysteine through phenylalanine, is 15 amino acids long. This entry keeps only the CDR3 DNA: 45 bases, framed from base 1. The germline V gene specifies SGHNT as CDR1 and YENEEA as CDR2.